This entry describes one TCR beta chain. Some clones are missing from TCRdb's copy, which holds only in-frame ones; the method was immunoSEQ multiplex PCR. The sample carries a few hundred thousand clones, roughly 87% recorded once. The CDR3 contains 14 residues. The data originate from a study of blood T cell repertoires in COVID-19. This rearrangement joins TRBV12-2 to TRBJ2-7; the table's TRBD2 call for D was not verified on the DNA. TRBV12-2 constitutes a pseudogene. The source is a woman in her 30s who had recovered from COVID-19. Sequencing used PBMCs or T cells enriched from blood (not recorded which). Here the CDR3 reads CASRSALAAYEQYF. CDR3 nucleotide sequence: TGTGCAAGTCGCTCGGCGTTGGCGGCCTACGAGCAGTACTTC.